Presented here are 26 T cell receptor beta chains from one specimen sequenced in a study of T cells in Graves' hyperthyroidism and ophthalmopathy. Amplified TCR beta CDR3 regions came from RNA transcripts. Primed by the HTBI set, a first-round RT-PCR was run on the TCR CDR3. TCRdb used MiXCR to reprocess the multiplex PCR reads, holding one entry per CDR3 protein. The sample shows fewer than 500,000 distinct CDR3 sequences, more than 14% of them seen only once. What was sequenced was blood. These receptors were obtained from a woman in her 30s with Graves' ophthalmopathy.

There are many counts of this clonotype. The V gene is TRBV4-1, the J gene TRBJ2-1, with D perhaps matching TRBD2 (6 bases). V lost 1 base and J lost 5, with 15 bases in between. Germline assignment: CDR1 MGHRA and CDR2 YSYEKL. The CDR3 is made up of 16 amino acids. The CDR3 DNA follows: TGCGCCAGCAGCCAAGGTTTGGGGGGACGGAACAATGAGCAGTTCTTC. It translates to CASSQGLGGRNNEQFF.

This clonotype came up many times. The chain has TRBV18 and TRBJ1-1; possibly TRBD1 for D (5 bases). Germline lookup yields CDR1 KGHSH and CDR2 LQKENI. This CDR3 comprises 14 residues. V was pared by 3 bases and J by 0 bases, with 8 bases between. The chain's CDR3 is CASSPVTVNTEAFF. CDR3 nucleotide sequence: TGTGCCAGCTCACCGGTGACAGTGAACACTGAAGCTTTCTTT.

This clonotype was seen repeatedly, ten times or more. The chain carries TRBV5-6 and TRBJ2-7, with D perhaps TRBD1 or TRBD2 (6 bases each). The CDR3 loop spans 14 amino acids. The V end was cut by 0 bases, the J end by 4 bases, with 11 bases between. Germline V gene sequence: CDR1 SGHDT, CDR2 YYEEEE. The CDR3 reads CASSLGGTPYEQYF. The CDR3, as DNA: TGTGCCAGCAGCTTGGGCGGGACACCTTACGAGCAGTACTTC.

This clonotype was seen ten or more times. The chain recombines TRBV28 with TRBJ1-2; no definite D call. Trimming took 6 bases from V and 5 from J, leaving 7 bases between them. Germline assignment: CDR1 MDHEN and CDR2 SYDVKM. This CDR3 is 11 amino acids long. The CDR3 DNA reads as TGTGCCAGCAGATTCGTTTATGGCTACACCTTC. It yields the protein CASRFVYGYTF.

This clonotype showed up many times. The rearrangement uses TRBV30 and TRBJ2-1; D unclear. In germline, CDR1 is GTSNPN, CDR2 SVGIG (reference sequence). CDR3 length: 12 amino acids. V lost 4 bases and J lost 10, with 14 bases in between. The CDR3 reads CAWTRSEGEQFF. CDR3 in DNA: TGTGCCTGGACCCGCTCGGAAGGGGAGCAGTTCTTC.

This clonotype was seen at least ten times. The chain joins TRBV5-1 to TRBJ1-2; D perhaps matches TRBD1 (5 bases). The V end was cut by 2 bases, the J end by 2 bases, with 7 bases between. The CDR3 has 13 residues. Germline assignment: CDR1 SGHRS and CDR2 YFSETQ. CDR3 coding DNA: TGCGCCAGCAGCTTACAGGACAACTATGGCTACACCTTC. This gives the protein CASSLQDNYGYTF.

This clonotype was detected ten times or more. This chain connects TRBV27 to TRBJ1-2; 10 bases agree with TRBD1. The CDR3 consists of 16 residues. Germline V gene lookup returns CDR1 MNHEY and CDR2 SMNVEV (reference sequence). The V and J ends lost 4 bases and 5 bases, in that order; junction bases with no gene match: 10. The CDR3 reads CASSSRPGTGDYGYTF. The CDR3 bases are TGTGCCAGCAGTTCCCGCCCCGGGACAGGGGATTATGGCTACACCTTC.

This clonotype was seen repeatedly, ten times or more. CDR3 loop: CASALADGTDTQYF. CDR3 DNA: TGTGCCAGCGCCCTAGCGGACGGCACAGATACGCAGTATTTT. The chain joins TRBV6-1 to TRBJ2-3, with TRBD2 matching 7 bases. Germline trimming cut 8 bases from V and 1 base from J; bases unmatched to any gene: 6. This CDR3 contains 14 residues. Germline V gene data show CDR1 as MNHNS and CDR2 as SASEGT.

At least ten counts were recorded for this clonotype. The chain uses TRBV6-1 and TRBJ2-7, with D possibly being TRBD1 or TRBD2 (6 bases each). CDR1 and CDR2 (germline): MNHNS, SASEGT. V was clipped by 5 bases and J by 6 bases, with 23 bases between them. The length of the CDR3 is 16 residues. Here the CDR3 DNA reads TGTGCCAGCAGTTTATTTCCCCAGGGGAGGTCAGCCGAGCAGTACTTC. Residues: CASSLFPQGRSAEQYF.

This clonotype has ten or more counts. The chain has TRBV5-1 and TRBJ1-1, with D perhaps TRBD1 (5 bases). The germline V gene encodes CDR1 SGHRS and CDR2 YFSETQ. The V gene lost 4 bases and the J gene lost 4 bases, with 23 bases spanning the gap. This CDR3 comprises 17 residues. CDR3 loop: CASSPNWGATGGTEAFF. CDR3 nucleotide sequence: TGCGCCAGCAGCCCCAACTGGGGTGCAACGGGGGGCACTGAAGCTTTCTTT.

The table lists this clonotype with many counts. The rearrangement links TRBV20-1 to TRBJ2-7; D not certain. Looked up from germline, CDR1 is DFQATT and CDR2 is SNEGSKA (reference sequence). V was cut by 6 bases and J by 2 bases, with 14 bases left in between. The CDR3 spans 13 residues. For the CDR3, the DNA is TGCAGTGCCCAAGAGACACCTACCTACGAGCAGTACTTC. Translated: CSAQETPTYEQYF.

The chain links TRBV2 to TRBJ2-3; D is undetermined. Trimming stripped 7 bases from V and 14 bases from J, with 13 bases between. Germline V gene lookup returns CDR1 SNHLY and CDR2 FYNNEI. CDR3 length equals 10 residues. CDR3 sequence: CASNPRPLYF. CDR3 coding DNA: TGTGCCAGCAATCCTAGGCCTCTGTATTTT.

This chain joins TRBV10-3 and TRBJ2-2, with 7 bases matching TRBD2. Trimming removed 3 bases from V and 4 bases from J; junction bases left unmatched: 17. Per the germline V gene, CDR1 is ENHRY and CDR2 is SYGVKD. The CDR3 loop spans 19 amino acids. CDR3 loop: CAISDLVSGRGRSTGELFF. CDR3 DNA sequence: TGTGCCATCAGTGATTTGGTCTCTGGGAGGGGACGATCCACCGGGGAGCTGTTTTTT.

This chain joins TRBV4-1 and TRBJ1-2; D unclear. The CDR3 contains 12 residues. V gave up 1 base and J gave up 7 bases, with 7 bases separating them. Germline values: CDR1 MGHRA, CDR2 YSYEKL. The CDR3 bases are TGCGCCAGCAGCCAAGGGACGGTTGGCTACACCTTC. It codes for CASSQGTVGYTF.

A few counts support this clonotype. Compared with germline, one end of the junction differs, possibly owing to a read error. This chain connects TRBV24-1 to TRBJ2-1; TRBD1 aligns across 7 bases. The germline V gene encodes CDR1 KGHDR and CDR2 SFDVKD. This CDR3 comprises 12 residues. The CDR3 protein is CATRTGANERFF. The DNA of the CDR3 is TGTGCCACCAGAACAGGGGCCAATGAGCGGTTCTTC.

This clonotype was observed at least ten times. The CDR3 DNA reads as TGTGCCAGCAGCGCCAGCGGGGGGAGCTCCTACAATGAGCAGTTCTTC. It yields the protein CASSASGGSSYNEQFF. The chain links TRBV7-2 to TRBJ2-1; 9 bases map to TRBD2. The germline V gene encodes CDR1 SGHTA and CDR2 FQGNSA. The CDR3 contains 16 residues. V lost 5 bases to trimming and J lost 0 bases; unmatched junction nucleotides: 5. Complete variable domain (other parts from reference TRBV7-2 and TRBJ2-1): GAGVSQSPSNKVTEKGKDVELRCDPISGHTALYWYRQSLGQGLEFLIYFQGNSAPDKSGLPSDRFSAERTGGSVSTLTIQRTQQEDSAVYLCASSASGGSSYNEQFFGPGTRLTVL.

The chain recombines TRBV5-1 with TRBJ2-7; a possible D gene is TRBD2 (6 bases). CDR1 and CDR2 from the germline V gene are SGHRS and YFSETQ. The CDR3 sequence is 14 residues long. Trimming removed 7 bases from V and 7 bases from J, with 21 bases in between. The DNA of the CDR3 is TGCGCCAGCGAAGCCGGGATAGGGAGGTTGGAGCAGTACTTC. It yields the protein CASEAGIGRLEQYF. Full variable domain (missing parts from reference TRBV5-1 and TRBJ2-7): KAGVTQTPRYLIKTRGQQVTLSCSPISGHRSVSWYQQTPGQGLQFLFEYFSETQRNKGNFPGRFSGRQFSNSRSEMNVSTLELGDSALYLCASEAGIGRLEQYFGPGTRLTVT.

This clonotype was counted at least ten times. The V gene is TRBV30, the J gene TRBJ2-2, with TRBD1 as a possible D gene (5 bases). The germline gives CDR1 GTSNPN, CDR2 SVGIG (reference sequence). This CDR3 spans 12 amino acids. V was trimmed by 7 bases and J by 7 bases, leaving 13 bases between them. CDR3 DNA: TGTGCCTTGCACTCAGGGAACGGGGAGCTGTTTTTT. Its protein is CALHSGNGELFF.

Many counts were recorded for this clonotype. The V call is TRBV30, the J call TRBJ1-2; D uncertain. The germline V gene encodes CDR1 GTSNPN and CDR2 SVGIG (reference sequence). Trimming took off 4 bases at V and 4 bases at J, with 7 bases between the two ends. CDR3 length: 11 amino acids. CDR3 DNA sequence: TGTGCCTGGAATAAGATCTATGGCTACACCTTC. Translating it yields CAWNKIYGYTF.

This chain joins TRBV7-9 and TRBJ1-5, with D unresolved. V shed 4 bases and J shed 0 bases, with 10 bases lying between them. CDR1 SEHNR and CDR2 FQNEAQ come from the germline V gene (reference sequence). CDR3 size: 15 residues. CDR3 nucleotide sequence: TGTGCCAGCAGCTCAGATCGGGATAGCAATCAGCCCCAGCATTTT. This encodes CASSSDRDSNQPQHF.

The chain is built from TRBV24-1 and TRBJ2-2; the D gene is possibly TRBD1 (6 bases). Trimming removed 12 bases at V and 4 bases at J, with 11 bases between. The CDR3 loop spans 12 amino acids. Germline lookup yields CDR1 KGHDR and CDR2 SFDVKD. The DNA for the CDR3 is TGTGCCTCCACAGGGTCCACCGGGGAGCTGTTTTTT. Translation: CASTGSTGELFF.

This clonotype has a count of ten or more. The rearrangement joins TRBV10-3 to TRBJ1-1; maybe TRBD1 (6 bases). This CDR3 is 15 amino acids long. V dropped 5 bases and J dropped 1 base, with 14 bases sitting between them. Germline V lookup: CDR1 ENHRY, CDR2 SYGVKD. The CDR3 here is CAISPATGKNTEAFF. The CDR3, as DNA: TGTGCCATCAGTCCGGCTACAGGGAAGAACACTGAAGCTTTCTTT.

In the case of this clonotype: A single base separates this from a much larger clone, so it may be a read error. The chain is built from TRBV4-1 and TRBJ2-5; TRBD2 matches at 10 bases. The CDR3 extends over 16 amino acids. The germline CDR1 and CDR2 sequences are MGHRA and YSYEKL. The CDR3 bases are TGCGCCAGCAGCCAAGATGCAGCGGGGGGGCCACAGACCCAGTGCTTC. The encoded protein is CASSQDAAGGPQTQCF.

This clonotype has ten or more counts. The rearrangement joins TRBV6-6 to TRBJ2-5; D is unresolved. Germline V CDR1 and CDR2: MNHNY, SVGAGI (reference sequence). The V end lost 0 bases, the J end lost 1 base, and 9 bases lay between the germline ends. CDR3 length: 15 amino acids. CDR3 DNA: TGTGCCAGCAGTTACTCGAAACAGCCCCAAGAGACCCAGTACTTC. Translated: CASSYSKQPQETQYF.

The J gene is TRBJ1-3, the V gene TRBV4-1; tentatively, D is TRBD1 (5 bases). This CDR3 is 17 amino acids long. V was pared by 3 bases and J by 4 bases, with 19 bases between. Germline loops: CDR1 MGHRA, CDR2 YSYEKL. Here the CDR3 DNA reads TGCGCCAGCAGCCATAATGAGGGCCTAGGGGAGGGAAACACCATATATTTT. Translated: CASSHNEGLGEGNTIYF.

At least ten counts were recorded for this clonotype. The genes are TRBV12-3 or TRBV12-4 and TRBJ2-1; 8 bases map to TRBD2. This CDR3 is built from 15 residues. The V and J ends lost 2 bases and 4 bases, in that order; junction bases with no gene match: 4. CDR3 sequence (DNA): TGTGCCAGCAGTTTAAGCGGGGGAATATACAATGAGCAGTTCTTC. Its translation: CASSLSGGIYNEQFF.